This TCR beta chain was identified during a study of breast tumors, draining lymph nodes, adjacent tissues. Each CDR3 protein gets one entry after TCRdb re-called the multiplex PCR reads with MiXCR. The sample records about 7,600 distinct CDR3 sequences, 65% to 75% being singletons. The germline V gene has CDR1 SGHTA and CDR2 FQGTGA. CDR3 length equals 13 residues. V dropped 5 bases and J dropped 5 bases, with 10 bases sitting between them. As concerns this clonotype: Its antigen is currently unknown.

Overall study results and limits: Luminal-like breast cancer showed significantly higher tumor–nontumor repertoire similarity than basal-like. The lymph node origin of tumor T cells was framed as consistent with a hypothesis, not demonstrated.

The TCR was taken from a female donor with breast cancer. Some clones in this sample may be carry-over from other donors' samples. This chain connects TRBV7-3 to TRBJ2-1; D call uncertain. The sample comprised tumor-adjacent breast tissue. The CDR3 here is CASSDQWDNEQFF. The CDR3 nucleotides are TGTGCCAGCAGCGACCAATGGGACAATGAGCAGTTCTTC. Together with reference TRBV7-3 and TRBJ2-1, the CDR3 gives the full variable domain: GAGVSQTPSNKVTEKGKYVELRCDPISGHTALYWYRQSLGQGPEFLIYFQGTGAADDSGLPNDRFFAVRPEGSVSTLKIQRTERGDSAVYLCASSDQWDNEQFFGPGTRLTVL.